This T cell receptor beta chain appears in the sequencing data of a study of regulatory T cells in long-lasting Graves disease. Study observations and caveats: Persistent disease was associated with favored TRBV28 usage and with favored use of TRBJ1-2 and TRBJ2-5.

Time point: newly diagnosed GD, antithyroid drugs for less than 3 months. PBMC-extracted RNA yielded the TCR library. About this clonotype itself: The antigen remains unidentified.

With iRepertoire HTBI primers and Arm-PCR of CDR3 regions, TCR beta libraries were built. TCRdb fed the multiplex PCR reads into MiXCR, producing one record per CDR3 protein. The sample lists 300,000 to 400,000 distinct CDR3 sequences; roughly a sixth were seen once. This CDR3 has 19 amino acids. V shed 6 bases and J 3 bases; nucleotides not matched to a gene: 21. CDR1 and CDR2 from the germline V gene are DFQATT and SNEGSKA (reference sequence). The data also belong to a second study, concerning T cells in Graves' hyperthyroidism and ophthalmopathy. From that report: Carried out on the TCR CDR3, a first-round RT-PCR used the HTBI primer set.

The J gene is TRBJ2-7, the V gene TRBV20-1; 12 bases align to TRBD2. The clonotype was recovered from a man aged 40-49 years with Graves disease. The sequences come from peripheral blood mononuclear cells (PBMCs), collected at new diagnosis, from a patient treated with antithyroid drugs. The CDR3 DNA reads as TGCAGTGCGCTTCCTAGCGGGGGGGCCTCTTTCATTTATCTCTACGAGCAGTACTTC. Translation: CSALPSGGASFIYLYEQYF.